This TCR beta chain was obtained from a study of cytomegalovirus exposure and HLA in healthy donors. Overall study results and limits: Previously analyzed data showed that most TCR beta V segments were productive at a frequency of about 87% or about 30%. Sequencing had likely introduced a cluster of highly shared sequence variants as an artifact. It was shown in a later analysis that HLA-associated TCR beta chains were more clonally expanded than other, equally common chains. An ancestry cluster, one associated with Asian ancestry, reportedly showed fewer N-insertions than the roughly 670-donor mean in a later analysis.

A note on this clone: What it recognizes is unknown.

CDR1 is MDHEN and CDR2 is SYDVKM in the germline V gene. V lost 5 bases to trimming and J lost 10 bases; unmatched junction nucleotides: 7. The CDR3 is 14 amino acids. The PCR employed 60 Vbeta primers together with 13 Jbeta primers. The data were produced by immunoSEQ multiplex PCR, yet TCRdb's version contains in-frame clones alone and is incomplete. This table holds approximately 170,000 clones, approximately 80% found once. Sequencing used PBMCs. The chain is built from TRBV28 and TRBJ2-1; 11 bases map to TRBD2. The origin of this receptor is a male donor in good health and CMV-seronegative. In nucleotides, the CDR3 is TGTGCCAGCAGTAATAGCGGGAGGGCTTCAGAGCAGTTCTTC. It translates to CASSNSGRASEQFF.